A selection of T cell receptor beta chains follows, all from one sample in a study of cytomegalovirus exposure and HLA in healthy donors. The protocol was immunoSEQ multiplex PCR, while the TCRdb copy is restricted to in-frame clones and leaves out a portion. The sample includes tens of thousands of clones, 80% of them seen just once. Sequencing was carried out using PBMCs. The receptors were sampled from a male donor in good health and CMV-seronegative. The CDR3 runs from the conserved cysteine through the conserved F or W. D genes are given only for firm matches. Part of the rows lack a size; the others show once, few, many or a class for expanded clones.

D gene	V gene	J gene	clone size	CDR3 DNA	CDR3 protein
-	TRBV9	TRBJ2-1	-	TGTGCCAGCAGCGTAGTAGGCGGGACGGGCAATGAGCAGTTCTTC	CASSVVGGTGNEQFF
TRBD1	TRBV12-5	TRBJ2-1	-	TGTGCTAGTGGTTTGACCAGGGGGATCGATGAGCAGTTCTTC	CASGLTRGIDEQFF
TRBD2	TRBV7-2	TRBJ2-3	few	TGTGCCAGCAGCTTGTGGACTAGCGGGGGTGGGGCAGATACGCAGTATTTT	CASSLWTSGGGADTQYF
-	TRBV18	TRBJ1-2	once	TGTGCCAGCTCACCACGTCAGAACCCTAGGACTACAGACGGCTACACCTTC	CASSPRQNPRTTDGYTF
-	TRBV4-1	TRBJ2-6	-	TGCGCCAGCAGCCGCCTGCAGTCCGGGGCCAACGTCCTGACTTTC	CASSRLQSGANVLTF
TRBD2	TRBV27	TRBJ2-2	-	TGTGCCAGCAGTAGCTGGACTAGCGGGGGGCCGAACACCGGGGAGCTGTTTTTT	CASSSWTSGGPNTGELFF
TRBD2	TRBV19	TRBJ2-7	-	TGTGCCAGTACCCCGGCTAGCGGGGGCTCCTACGAGCAGTACTTC	CASTPASGGSYEQYF
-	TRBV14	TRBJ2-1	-	TGTGCCAGCAGCCAGGGTGATAGCAGCAATGAGCAGTTCTTC	CASSQGDSSNEQFF
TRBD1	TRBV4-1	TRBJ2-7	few	TGCGCCAGCAGTCCATATGACAGGGACTACGAGCAGTACTTC	CASSPYDRDYEQYF
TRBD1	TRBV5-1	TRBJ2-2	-	TGCGCCAGCAGCTTGGGGGACAGCACCGGGGAGCTGTTTTTT	CASSLGDSTGELFF
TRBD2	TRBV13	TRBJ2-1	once	TGTGCCAGCAGCAGCGGGGGTCTTGAGCAGTTCTTC	CASSSGGLEQFF